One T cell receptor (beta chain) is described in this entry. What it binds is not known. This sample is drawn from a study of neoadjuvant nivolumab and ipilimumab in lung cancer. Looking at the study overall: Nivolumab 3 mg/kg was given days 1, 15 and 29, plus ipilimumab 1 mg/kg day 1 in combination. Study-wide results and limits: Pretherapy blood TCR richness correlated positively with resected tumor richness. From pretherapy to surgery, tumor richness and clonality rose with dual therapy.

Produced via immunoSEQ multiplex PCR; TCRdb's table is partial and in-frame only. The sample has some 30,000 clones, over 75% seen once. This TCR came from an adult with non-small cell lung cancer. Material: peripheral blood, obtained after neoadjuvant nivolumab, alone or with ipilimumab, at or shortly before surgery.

The CDR3 sequence is CASSVGQGWSGYTF. The DNA for the CDR3 is TGTGCCAGCAGCGTAGGTCAGGGGTGGAGTGGCTACACCTTC. The J gene is TRBJ1-2, the V gene TRBV9; maybe TRBD1 (6 bases). CDR1 is SGDLS and CDR2 is YYNGEE in the germline V gene. V was clipped by 0 bases and J by 7 bases, with 13 bases between them. There are 14 residues in the CDR3.